The entry below gives a single T cell receptor beta chain sequence along with its context. Which antigen it targets is not known. The sample holds no much larger clone one base away, and base qualities are not on file. The data are from a study of cytomegalovirus exposure and HLA in healthy donors (TCRdb year 2017). Study-wide context: According to a later analysis, one platform produced both the roughly 110 validation repertoires and the approximately 670 repertoires of the first cohort. The aim of the study was to test whether cataloging public T cell receptors could identify signatures of past pathogen exposure. Along with the approximately 650-subject first cohort, a separate validation cohort of over 90 different subjects was used. To predict cytomegalovirus infection status, the study brought together high-throughput TCR immunosequencing, statistical association of individual TCRs with disease status, and machine learning.

Here is what the overall study found, with its caveats: Across donors, most TCR sequences were observed very rarely, whereas some public TCRs were present in many individuals. In a later analysis, TCRs clustered in the first cohort were found to also tend to co-occur in the approximately 120 validation repertoires, with about 94% of cluster scores above 0. In vitro tests confirmed that a few of the cytomegalovirus-associated TCR beta chains recognize cytomegalovirus antigens. All 120 or so repertoires were used to score co-occurrence in the validation cohort in a later analysis, because that analysis had no HLA typing for the cohort. The study gave a list of more than 150 TCR beta chains associated with cytomegalovirus. The authors suggested that the approach could potentially be extended to other disease states and immunological phenotypes. The classifier was reported to diagnose cytomegalovirus status with high specificity and sensitivity in both the original and validation cohorts.

Based on the germline V gene, the CDR1 and CDR2 sequences are SGDLS and YYNGEE. The CDR3 covers 15 residues, taking in both the cysteine and the phenylalanine. The entry retains the CDR3 DNA only, 45 bases that are in frame from base 1. Separate from the roughly 700-subject first cohort, the validation cohort of 90 to 150 subjects was the group to which the donors belonged. Library creation used the immunoSEQ multiplex PCR assay. The published analysis was carried out like this. A statistical classification framework was built to diagnose cytomegalovirus status from the catalog of TCR beta chain sequences. TCRdb retrieved this table from immuneACCESS and kept in-frame rearrangements only. Not all clones are present; in checked studies, unresolved V genes account for under half, and no reason is known for the remainder. The V and J calls and clone size are taken from that table; D and trimming were inferred from the DNA. Here the sample has around 94,000 clones; about 95% occur a single time. The ten largest clones take up 0.89% of the sample.

This TCR was sampled from a woman aged 18-30 years in good health and CMV-seronegative. The V and J genes are TRBV9 and TRBJ2-5; too little of a D gene remains to name it. TRBJ2-7 explains the end of the DNA better; the J call may be wrong. Sequencing was performed on PBMCs. This receptor carries the CDR3 CASSVDGSRSYEQYF. The bases read TGTGCCAGCAGCGTAGATGGTTCCCGTTCCTACGAGCAGTACTTC.